The 22 T cell receptor beta chains given below trace back to one sample, sequenced in a study of T-cell memory formation after mild COVID-19 (dated by TCRdb to the early 2020s). Library method: 5' RACE. TCRdb names Illumina NovaSeq 6000 as the instrument used. Clones were called with MiXCR by TCRdb after fastp trimmed the public reads at Q25, and only in-frame beta chains were retained. Identical CDR3 protein sequences are pooled into one entry, listed with their most common genes and DNA. Present in this sample are about 430,000 distinct CDR3 sequences, 20% to 25% of which were seen just once. The ten top clones hold about 10% of the sample. The material sequenced was PBMCs or a T cell subset sorted from them (not recorded which). The receptors were gathered from an adult woman who had mild COVID-19 (a few samples of this study predate the infection). The sample titles of this study are shuffled in the database, so cell type and time point are left out; the donor was told from shared clones.

The rearrangement joins TRBV10-3 to TRBJ2-3, with D possibly TRBD2 on 5 matching bases. Trimming removed 4 bases from V and 5 bases from J, with 10 bases in between. The CDR3 is 13 amino acids. Germline CDR1 and CDR2: ENHRY and SYGVKD. As DNA, the CDR3 is TGTGCCATCAGTGTTACTAGTGGAGATACGCAGTATTTT. Translating gives CAISVTSGDTQYF.

This rearrangement joins TRBV12-3 or TRBV12-4 to TRBJ1-3, with a tentative D call TRBD1 (6 bases). This CDR3 region has 14 residues. V gave up 5 bases and J gave up 8 bases, with 16 bases separating them. The CDR3 loop is CASSPRGGMDTIYF. CDR3 nucleotide sequence: TGTGCCAGCAGTCCCCGCGGGGGCATGGACACCATATATTTT.

This clonotype was seen a handful of times. J is TRBJ1-1 and V is TRBV24-1; D unclear. Germline V gene lookup returns CDR1 KGHDR and CDR2 SFDVKD. This CDR3 has 13 residues. The germline V and J ends were trimmed by 4 bases and 10 bases, with 15 bases remaining between them. CDR3 sequence (DNA): TGTGCCACCAGTGACGGGTTTAGGGCATTAGCTTTCTTT. Translating gives CATSDGFRALAFF.

This chain links TRBV10-2 with TRBJ2-1; a possible D gene is TRBD1 (6 bases). Germline lookup yields CDR1 WSHSY and CDR2 SAAADI. This CDR3 contains 13 residues. The V end was cut by 10 bases, the J end by 4 bases, with 14 bases between. The CDR3 DNA sequence: TGCGCCATCGCCAGGGGAGTATACAATGAGCAGTTCTTC. Translation gives CAIARGVYNEQFF.

This clonotype was seen a handful of times. This chain links TRBV10-3 with TRBJ2-7, with 10 bases identical to TRBD2. From germline, CDR1 is ENHRY and CDR2 SYGVKD. The V and J ends lost 8 bases and 4 bases, in that order; junction bases with no gene match: 14. The CDR3 length is 16 residues. Here the CDR3 DNA reads TGTGCCATCGGTCTACCGGGGAGCGGGAGGGGGTACGAGCAGTACTTC. Translated: CAIGLPGSGRGYEQYF.

To note about this clonotype: A much larger clone sits a single nucleotide away, making a read error possible. This chain links TRBV11-2 with TRBJ2-7; 9 bases are shared with TRBD1. The CDR3 totals 14 residues. Germline V gene data show CDR1 as SGHAT and CDR2 as FQNNGV. J was trimmed by 2 bases and V by 5 bases; bases with no gene match: 4. The CDR3 loop reads CASSTGTGPYEQYF. The CDR3 DNA sequence: TGTGCCAGCAGCACCGGGACAGGGCCCTACGAGCAGTACTTC.

This clonotype was found a few times. The chain recombines TRBV7-6 with TRBJ2-2; TRBD2 matches at 12 bases. The CDR3 contains 19 residues. CDR1 and CDR2 (germline): SGHVS, FNYEAQ. V shed 5 bases and J 5 bases; nucleotides not matched to a gene: 15. The CDR3 reads CASSPTTSGGTVWTGELFF. Here the CDR3 DNA reads TGTGCCAGCAGCCCTACGACTAGCGGGGGTACTGTATGGACCGGGGAGCTGTTTTTT.

The V call is TRBV12-3 or TRBV12-4, the J call TRBJ1-2; no firm D call. The CDR3 length is 15 residues. The V end was cut by 0 bases, the J end by 2 bases, with 10 bases between. The CDR3, as DNA: TGTGCCAGCAGTTTAGCGGTCCTGGCCAACTATGGCTACACCTTC. Translation gives CASSLAVLANYGYTF.

This clonotype appeared a few times. The J gene is TRBJ2-2, the V gene TRBV11-2; D gene uncertain. Looked up from germline, CDR1 is SGHAT and CDR2 is FQNNGV. V lost 0 bases and J lost 4, with 9 bases in between. This CDR3 contains 15 residues. CDR3 DNA: TGTGCCAGCAGCTTAGAGTTAATAAGCACCGGGGAGCTGTTTTTT. Translation: CASSLELISTGELFF.

This clonotype has only a few counts. V is TRBV5-6 and J is TRBJ2-6; D gene unclear. Per germline, CDR1 SGHDT and CDR2 YYEEEE. The length of the CDR3 is 15 residues. V lost 4 bases and J 0 bases, leaving 8 bases between the germline ends. The CDR3 DNA follows: TGTGCCAGCAGCCGTTCTTTCTCTGGGGCCAACGTCCTGACTTTC. Translation: CASSRSFSGANVLTF.

This chain joins TRBV2 and TRBJ2-3; TRBD1 matches at 7 bases. Germline CDR1 SNHLY, CDR2 FYNNEI. The CDR3 contains 16 residues. Unmatched junction bases numbered 6, after V lost 1 base and J lost 2 bases. The CDR3 coding sequence is TGTGCCAGCAGTGAAGTGACAGGGCCTTCCACAGATACGCAGTATTTT. This codes for CASSEVTGPSTDTQYF.

This clonotype occurred a few times. The J gene is TRBJ1-5, the V gene TRBV6-1, with 8 positions matching TRBD1. CDR3 length: 13 residues. The J segment lost 2 bases and the V segment lost 11 bases, leaving 5 bases of the junction unmatched. The germline V gene has CDR1 MNHNS and CDR2 SASEGT. The CDR3 sequence is CAGQGRRNQPQHF. The CDR3 coding sequence is TGTGCCGGACAGGGACGTCGCAATCAGCCCCAGCATTTT.

This sequence joins TRBV19 and TRBJ1-5; D not certain. Germline assignment: CDR1 LNHDA and CDR2 SQIVND (reference sequence). The CDR3 extends over 14 amino acids. With 7 bases removed from V and 5 bases from J, the gap between germline ends came to 15 bases. CDR3 in amino acids: CASKPPTGDQPQHF. The CDR3, as DNA: TGTGCCAGTAAGCCTCCGACCGGAGATCAGCCCCAGCATTTT.

This clonotype was recorded a few times. This rearrangement joins TRBV7-9 to TRBJ1-1; D remains unclear. The germline V gene has CDR1 SEHNR and CDR2 FQNEAQ (reference sequence). This CDR3 region has 13 residues. Trimming removed 8 bases at V and 4 bases at J, with 14 bases between. This CDR3 reads CASEASGSTEAFF. CDR3 bases: TGTGCCAGCGAAGCCAGTGGGAGCACTGAAGCTTTCTTT. The full variable domain, with the rest looked up from reference TRBV7-9 and TRBJ1-1, is DTGVSQNPRHKITKRGQNVTFRCDPISEHNRLYWYRQTLGQGPEFLTYFQNEAQLEKSRLLSDRFSAERPKGSFSTLEIQRTEQGDSAMYLCASEASGSTEAFFGQGTRLTVV.

The rearrangement uses TRBV3-1 and TRBJ2-7; a weak D match, TRBD1 (6 bases). The CDR3 runs 13 residues. Trimming left V 3 bases short and J 4 bases short, with 10 bases between. Germline lookup yields CDR1 LGHDT and CDR2 YNNKEL (reference sequence). The CDR3 DNA sequence: TGTGCCAGCAGCCACGGACAGCTTTACGAGCAGTACTTC. This gives the protein CASSHGQLYEQYF.

The V and J genes are TRBV7-2 and TRBJ1-3; 7 bases line up with TRBD1. The CDR3 runs 15 residues. After removal of 8 bases from V and 3 bases from J, the junction contained 10 bases not matched to a gene. Looked up from germline, CDR1 is SGHTA and CDR2 is FQGNSA. The CDR3 DNA sequence: TGTGCCAGCGGCGCTTCTAGGGGGCTTGGAAACACCATATATTTT. Amino acids: CASGASRGLGNTIYF.

The count of this clonotype is one. This chain links TRBV4-3 with TRBJ2-1, with a weak D call TRBD1 (5 bases). The V end was cut by 0 bases, the J end by 5 bases, with 8 bases between. This CDR3 comprises 14 residues. Germline CDR1 and CDR2: LGHNA and YSLEER. CDR3 protein: CASSQDSRDNEQFF. The CDR3 DNA reads as TGCGCCAGCAGCCAAGATAGCAGGGACAATGAGCAGTTCTTC.

The V gene is TRBV13, the J gene TRBJ2-7; 11 positions agree with TRBD1. The V gene's germline CDR1 is PRHDT and CDR2 FYEKMQ (reference sequence). The CDR3 spans 15 residues. V shed 4 bases, J shed 3 bases, and the junction held 5 bases outside the gene matches. The CDR3 loop reads CASSSRTGGGYEQYF. Here the CDR3 DNA reads TGTGCCAGCAGCTCCCGGACAGGGGGCGGCTACGAGCAGTACTTC.

V gene TRBV4-3 combines with J gene TRBJ1-4; 8 nucleotides match TRBD1. CDR1 and CDR2 (germline): LGHNA, YSLEER. V trimming: 3 bases; J trimming: 11 bases; junction bases outside the gene matches: 5. The CDR3 sequence is 13 residues long. CDR3 nucleotide sequence: TGCGCCAGCAGCCAGTGGGGACAGGACAAACTGTTTTTT. Amino acid sequence: CASSQWGQDKLFF.

This clonotype was recorded at least ten times. The V gene is TRBV10-3, the J gene TRBJ2-7, with D tentatively TRBD2 (5 bases). Trimming took off 6 bases at V and 7 bases at J, with 10 bases between the two ends. The CDR3 covers 11 residues. CDR1 and CDR2 (germline): ENHRY, SYGVKD. The CDR3 nucleotides are TGTGCCATCAGCGACTATCCTGAGCAGTACTTC. Its protein product is CAISDYPEQYF.

This clonotype has ten or more counts. This chain uses TRBV12-3 or TRBV12-4 with TRBJ1-5; weak D call: TRBD1 (5 bases). V was clipped by 6 bases and J by 9 bases, with 18 bases between them. This CDR3 comprises 14 residues. The CDR3 region is CASRPPSGGRPQHF. CDR3 nucleotides: TGTGCCAGCAGGCCCCCATCCGGGGGTAGGCCCCAGCATTTT.

This chain connects TRBV12-5 to TRBJ2-1, with 7 nucleotides matching TRBD1. The CDR3 is made up of 15 amino acids. In germline, CDR1 is LGHNT, CDR2 FRNRAP. The junction had 9 bases not matched to a gene; V was cut back by 4 bases and J by 6 bases. The DNA for the CDR3 is TGTGCTAGTGGTTCCCCCCGGGACAGCCTCAATGAGCAGTTCTTC. This codes for CASGSPRDSLNEQFF.